Following are 32 T cell receptor beta chains from one sample sequenced in a study of cytomegalovirus exposure and HLA in healthy donors. Researchers ran the PCR with 60 Vbeta and 13 Jbeta primers. This table comes from immunoSEQ multiplex PCR, and its TCRdb copy is limited to in-frame clones, with some not included. The sample yields just over 95,000 clones, around 79% seen once. The sample consisted of PBMCs. Every receptor here comes from a woman between 40 and 50 years old in good health and CMV-seronegative.

The chain links TRBV19 to TRBJ1-4; D unclear. The germline V and J ends were trimmed by 7 bases and 0 bases, with 12 bases remaining between them. The length of the CDR3 is 15 residues. Per the germline V gene, CDR1 is LNHDA and CDR2 is SQIVND (reference sequence). This chain's CDR3 is CASTDNTATNEKLFF. CDR3 coding DNA: TGTGCCAGTACAGACAACACCGCAACTAATGAAAAACTGTTTTTT.

The CDR3 is CSVLDRVGSGELFF. CDR3 sequence (DNA): TGCAGCGTCCTGGACAGGGTTGGTTCCGGGGAGCTGTTTTTT. The rearrangement links TRBV29-1 to TRBJ2-2; 8 bases are shared with TRBD1. Germline loops: CDR1 SQVTM, CDR2 ANQGSEA. V was clipped by 6 bases and J by 6 bases; unmatched bases: 9. The CDR3 runs to 14 residues.

This chain links TRBV27 with TRBJ2-2, with D possibly matching TRBD1 (6 bases). The CDR3 contains 14 residues. CDR1 and CDR2 (germline): MNHEY, SMNVEV (reference sequence). Trimming pared 5 bases from V and 7 bases from J, leaving 14 bases between. Here the CDR3 DNA reads TGTGCCAGCAGTATCTTAGGGGGTCGCGGGGAGCTGTTTTTT. It translates to CASSILGGRGELFF.

This chain uses TRBV27 with TRBJ1-1; TRBD1 matches at 7 bases. Per germline, CDR1 MNHEY and CDR2 SMNVEV (reference sequence). The CDR3 has 16 amino acids. Unmatched junction bases numbered 12, after V lost 3 bases and J lost 5 bases. The CDR3, as DNA: TGTGCCAGCAGTTTGTCTATCCGAACAGGGGTGACTGAAGCTTTCTTT. Translated: CASSLSIRTGVTEAFF.

This chain links TRBV2 with TRBJ2-1; TRBD2 agrees at 12 bases. V dropped 10 bases and J dropped 6; count of bases not matched to a gene: 10. The CDR3 totals 15 residues. Germline-derived CDR1 and CDR2 are SNHLY and FYNNEI. CDR3: CATRRLAGVVNEQFF. The CDR3 DNA reads as TGTGCCACCCGGAGACTAGCGGGGGTGGTCAATGAGCAGTTCTTC.

The chain has TRBV6-5 and TRBJ1-1; D uncertain. This CDR3 is 13 amino acids long. V lost 3 bases and J lost 3, with 8 bases in between. Per the germline V gene, CDR1 is MNHEY and CDR2 is SVGAGI. CDR3 DNA sequence: TGTGCCAGCAGTTATACGCAGGACACTGAAGCTTTCTTT. Its protein product is CASSYTQDTEAFF.

The rearrangement joins TRBV5-1 to TRBJ2-2; TRBD2 aligns across 7 bases. With V trimmed by 0 bases and J by 0 bases, 5 bases remained unmatched. The CDR3 length is 17 residues. CDR1 and CDR2 from the germline V gene are SGHRS and YFSETQ. The CDR3 coding sequence is TGCGCCAGCAGCTTGGCCCAAGGGAGGGCGAACACCGGGGAGCTGTTTTTT. Protein product: CASSLAQGRANTGELFF.

V and J are TRBV5-4 and TRBJ2-7; D may be TRBD1 (6 bases). The CDR3 spans 13 residues. Germline-derived CDR1 and CDR2 are SGHNT and YYREEE (reference sequence). The V end lost 2 bases, the J end lost 5 bases, and 11 bases lay between the germline ends. CDR3 DNA: TGTGCCAGCAGCTTTACAGGGATAAACGAGCAGTACTTC. As protein: CASSFTGINEQYF.

This clone appeared a few times. The chain carries TRBV4-1 and TRBJ2-7; 7 nucleotides agree with TRBD1. Germline assignment: CDR1 MGHRA and CDR2 YSYEKL. After removal of 4 bases from V and 5 bases from J, the junction contained 11 bases not matched to a gene. The CDR3 spans 15 residues. The CDR3 region is CASSRLPGQVNEQYF. In DNA form, the CDR3 reads TGCGCCAGCAGCCGCCTCCCTGGACAGGTAAACGAGCAGTACTTC.

The V gene is TRBV7-3, the J gene TRBJ1-6; D gene unclear. Per germline, CDR1 SGHTA and CDR2 FQGTGA. V was pared by 0 bases and J by 7 bases, with 7 bases between. This CDR3 is built from 14 residues. CDR3 nucleotides: TGTGCCAGCAGCTTAACGTATCCGAATTCACCCCTCCACTTT. Translation gives CASSLTYPNSPLHF. The variable domain in full, with the rest retrieved from reference TRBV7-3 and TRBJ1-6, is GAGVSQTPSNKVTEKGKYVELRCDPISGHTALYWYRQSLGQGPEFLIYFQGTGAADDSGLPNDRFFAVRPEGSVSTLKIQRTERGDSAVYLCASSLTYPNSPLHFGNGTRLTVT.

The chain carries TRBV20-1 and TRBJ1-4; D not resolved. This CDR3 has 11 amino acids. The V gene lost 5 bases and the J gene lost 4 bases, with 5 bases spanning the gap. The germline V gene encodes CDR1 DFQATT and CDR2 SNEGSKA (reference sequence). CDR3 sequence (DNA): TGCAGTGCTCAGGATAATGAAAAACTGTTTTTT. Its translation: CSAQDNEKLFF.

Here the CDR3 reads CASSPTGGNYGYTF. The CDR3 region has the DNA TGCGCCAGCAGCCCGACAGGGGGGAACTATGGCTACACCTTC. This chain links TRBV4-3 with TRBJ1-2; 9 nucleotides agree with TRBD1. CDR1 and CDR2 from the germline V gene are LGHNA and YSLEER. This CDR3 is built from 14 residues. After removal of 4 bases from V and 2 bases from J, the junction contained 2 bases not matched to a gene.

This rearrangement joins TRBV19 to TRBJ2-6; 7 bases fit TRBD1. CDR3 length: 19 residues. In germline, CDR1 is LNHDA, CDR2 SQIVND (reference sequence). V dropped 3 bases and J dropped 2; count of bases not matched to a gene: 13. The CDR3 DNA follows: TGTGCCAGTAGTATGTTGATTGGACAGGCCGCCCCTGGGGCCAACGTCCTGACTTTC. This sequence encodes CASSMLIGQAAPGANVLTF.

This sequence joins TRBV4-3 and TRBJ2-3, with 9 bases identical to TRBD2. Trimming took 3 bases from V and 4 from J; bases not matched to a gene: 5. This CDR3 has 15 residues. In germline, CDR1 is LGHNA, CDR2 YSLEER. The CDR3 bases are TGCGCCAGCAGCCACGCGGGGGGGCGTGCAGATACGCAGTATTTT. This encodes CASSHAGGRADTQYF.

This clone was found a few times. The chain uses TRBV2 and TRBJ2-3; a weak D match, TRBD1 (6 bases). Between the trimmed V and J ends, which lost 4 bases and 2 bases, there was a span of 13 bases. The germline V gene encodes CDR1 SNHLY and CDR2 FYNNEI. The CDR3 contains 15 residues. DNA of the CDR3: TGTGCCAGCAGTGTGGTGGGGGCCTTCACAGATACGCAGTATTTT. Translated, it gives CASSVVGAFTDTQYF.

The rearrangement joins TRBV7-3 to TRBJ1-6; D is possibly TRBD1 (6 bases). From germline, CDR1 is SGHTA and CDR2 FQGTGA. The CDR3 contains 14 residues. Trimming shortened V by 4 bases and J by 7 bases, and 11 bases separated the two germline ends. DNA for the CDR3: TGTGCCAGCAGCTCAGGGGCTAGCAATTCACCCCTCCACTTT. Encoded protein: CASSSGASNSPLHF. Full variable domain (remainder filled in from reference TRBV7-3 and TRBJ1-6): GAGVSQTPSNKVTEKGKYVELRCDPISGHTALYWYRQSLGQGPEFLIYFQGTGAADDSGLPNDRFFAVRPEGSVSTLKIQRTERGDSAVYLCASSSGASNSPLHFGNGTRLTVT.

The J gene is TRBJ2-3, the V gene TRBV19; 8 bases agree with TRBD2. The CDR3 covers 17 residues. The ends lost 8 bases at V and 1 base at J; junction bases unmatched: 14. In germline, CDR1 is LNHDA, CDR2 SQIVND (reference sequence). The CDR3 loop reads CASGAIGGARGTDTQYF. CDR3 DNA sequence: TGTGCCAGTGGTGCGATCGGGGGGGCCCGGGGCACAGATACGCAGTATTTT.

The chain uses TRBV25-1 and TRBJ1-1; perhaps TRBD1 as D (6 bases). The CDR3 is 14 residues long. Per germline, CDR1 MGHDK and CDR2 SYGVNS. V was pared by 1 base and J by 4 bases, with 10 bases between. CDR3 coding DNA: TGTGCCAGCAGTGAATGGGGGGGCCGCACTGAAGCTTTCTTT. Amino acid sequence: CASSEWGGRTEAFF.

This clone was seen a single time. The chain uses TRBV4-3 and TRBJ1-4, with D tentatively TRBD1 (5 bases). Germline assignment: CDR1 LGHNA and CDR2 YSLEER. The CDR3 is made up of 13 amino acids. The V end was cut by 6 bases, the J end by 0 bases, with 5 bases between. The chain's CDR3 is CASRDTTNEKLFF. The CDR3 region has the DNA TGCGCCAGCAGGGACACAACTAATGAAAAACTGTTTTTT.

This clone was observed a handful of times. CDR3 coding DNA: TGCGCCAGCAGCTCTGACGGGACAGGGAATGGCTACACCTTC. Residues: CASSSDGTGNGYTF. The V call is TRBV5-1, the J call TRBJ1-2, with 9 bases identical to TRBD1. The V gene's germline CDR1 is SGHRS and CDR2 YFSETQ. J gave up 6 bases and V 3 bases, and 6 bases lay outside the gene matches. This CDR3 is built from 14 residues.

The table lists this clone with a few counts. The chain couples TRBV6-5 to TRBJ1-5, with 9 bases lining up with TRBD1. The CDR3 runs to 15 residues. CDR1 is MNHEY and CDR2 is SVGAGI in the germline V gene. V shed 0 bases and J 7 bases; nucleotides not matched to a gene: 4. The CDR3 sequence is CASSYSPTGGQPQHF. The CDR3 DNA reads as TGTGCCAGCAGTTACTCGCCGACAGGGGGACAGCCCCAGCATTTT.

The chain joins TRBV7-3 to TRBJ2-7; 7 bases map to TRBD2. This CDR3 is built from 14 residues. V was pared by 5 bases and J by 1 base, with 5 bases of the junction left unmatched. Germline V gene sequence: CDR1 SGHTA, CDR2 FQGTGA. The CDR3 sequence: CASSPSSGSYEQYF. The CDR3 DNA follows: TGTGCCAGCAGCCCTTCTAGCGGTTCCTACGAGCAGTACTTC.

The CDR3 DNA reads TGTGCCACCAGCAGAGATGACAGCCAGGGCTTATTCACTGAAGCTTTCTTT. It encodes CATSRDDSQGLFTEAFF. V is TRBV15 and J is TRBJ1-1, with D possibly matching TRBD1 (5 bases). Trimming removed 0 bases from V and 4 bases from J, with 18 bases in between. Per the germline V gene, CDR1 is LNHNV and CDR2 is YYDKDF (reference sequence). The CDR3 runs to 17 residues.

This clone came up a few times. The chain has TRBV6-6 and TRBJ1-1; TRBD1 matches 8 bases. With 6 bases clipped from V and 3 bases from J, the junction kept 6 bases outside the gene matches. Germline V gene lookup returns CDR1 MNHNY and CDR2 SVGAGI (reference sequence). The CDR3 consists of 14 residues. The CDR3 here is CASRSMTGDTEAFF. The CDR3 DNA follows: TGTGCCAGCAGGTCTATGACAGGGGACACTGAAGCTTTCTTT.

This chain connects TRBV7-2 to TRBJ1-1; no definite D call. The CDR3 loop spans 14 amino acids. The ends were cut back, 2 bases at V and 1 base at J, with 8 bases in the middle. Germline CDR1 and CDR2: SGHTA and FQGNSA. The CDR3 loop reads CASSLLRANTEAFF. As DNA, the CDR3 is TGTGCCAGCAGCTTATTACGAGCGAACACTGAAGCTTTCTTT. The full variable domain, rest sourced from reference TRBV7-2 and TRBJ1-1, is GAGVSQSPSNKVTEKGKDVELRCDPISGHTALYWYRQSLGQGLEFLIYFQGNSAPDKSGLPSDRFSAERTGGSVSTLTIQRTQQEDSAVYLCASSLLRANTEAFFGQGTRLTVV.

The CDR3 protein is CASSGGLAGTGELFF. For the CDR3, the DNA is TGTGCCAGCAGCGGGGGTCTAGCGGGCACCGGGGAGCTGTTTTTT. The chain uses TRBV7-9 and TRBJ2-2; 8 bases map to TRBD2. Trimming at V came to 5 bases and at J to 4 bases, leaving 6 bases not matched to a gene. CDR3 length: 15 residues. From germline, CDR1 is SEHNR and CDR2 FQNEAQ (reference sequence).

The chain has TRBV2 and TRBJ2-7; TRBD1 matches 11 bases. Unmatched junction bases numbered 2, after V lost 4 bases and J lost 6 bases. In germline, CDR1 is SNHLY, CDR2 FYNNEI. This CDR3 is built from 13 residues. The CDR3 spells CASSAGTGGEQYF. The CDR3 nucleotides are TGTGCCAGCAGTGCCGGGACAGGGGGCGAGCAGTACTTC.

This clone has only one observation. This chain connects TRBV30 to TRBJ1-3; TRBD1 aligns across 9 bases. The trim removed 7 bases at V and 2 bases at J, leaving 3 bases unmatched. Germline V lookup: CDR1 GTSNPN, CDR2 SVGIG (reference sequence). This CDR3 has 13 residues. CDR3 residues: CASRQGAGNTIYF. CDR3 sequence (DNA): TGTGCCTCCCGACAGGGGGCTGGAAACACCATATATTTT. The full variable domain, completed using reference TRBV30 and TRBJ1-3, is SQTIHQWPATLVQPVGSPLSLECTVEGTSNPNLYWYRQAAGRGLQLLFYSVGIGQISSEVPQNLSASRPQDRQFILSSKKLLLSDSGFYLCASRQGAGNTIYFGEGSWLTVV.

Here the CDR3 DNA reads TGTGCCAGCAGGCCGGGGGAGAACACCGGGGAGCTGTTTTTT. This codes for CASRPGENTGELFF. The V and J genes are TRBV11-3 and TRBJ2-2; TRBD2 is a possible D gene (6 bases). The CDR3 has 14 residues. V was pared by 6 bases and J by 1 base, with 9 bases between. Germline V gene data show CDR1 as SGHNT and CDR2 as YENEEA.

Turning to this clone: This sample includes further DNA sequences coding for the same CDR3. This chain connects TRBV2 to TRBJ1-2; weak D call: TRBD1 (6 bases). Trimming took off 8 bases at V and 4 bases at J, with 14 bases between the two ends. Germline V CDR1 and CDR2: SNHLY, FYNNEI. The CDR3 spans 13 residues. The CDR3 sequence: CASSGQPTYGYTF. The CDR3 coding sequence is TGTGCCAGCTCAGGACAGCCTACCTATGGCTACACCTTC.

In this sample, this clone turned up once. This sequence joins TRBV9 and TRBJ1-5; the match to TRBD1 covers 7 bases. After removal of 3 bases from V and 7 bases from J, the junction contained 16 bases not matched to a gene. The germline gives CDR1 SGDLS, CDR2 YYNGEE. The CDR3 loop spans 17 amino acids. The CDR3 region is CASSAGLAPTGFQPQHF. The CDR3 bases are TGTGCCAGCAGCGCCGGACTTGCGCCGACAGGGTTCCAGCCCCAGCATTTT.

The CDR3 DNA follows: TGTGCCATCAGTGGTTTACTAGTACTACCAATGAACACTGAAGCTTTCTTT. As protein: CAISGLLVLPMNTEAFF. The rearrangement joins TRBV10-3 to TRBJ1-1; D not certain. Germline V gene data show CDR1 as ENHRY and CDR2 as SYGVKD. V was clipped by 4 bases and J by 0 bases, with 18 bases between them. This CDR3 has 17 residues.